This TCR beta chain was retrieved from a study of cytomegalovirus exposure and HLA in healthy donors (TCRdb year 2017). Study-level background: According to a later analysis, one platform produced both the roughly 130 validation repertoires and the roughly 640 repertoires of the first cohort. The study aimed to test whether cataloging public T cell receptors could reveal signatures of past pathogen exposure. Besides the first cohort of 666 subjects, a separate validation cohort made up of 120 different subjects was used. The study combined high-throughput TCR immunosequencing, statistical association of individual TCRs with disease status, and machine learning to predict cytomegalovirus infection status.

This clone appeared once. The antigen this receptor binds is unknown. No base quality values were provided; no much bigger clone lies one nucleotide off. Donors formed part of the validation cohort, which comprised 95 to 150 subjects and was distinct from the first cohort of several hundred subjects. The investigation overall reported the following: A later analysis lacked HLA typing for the validation cohort, so it scored co-occurrence in that cohort across all 110 or so repertoires. A later analysis found that TCRs clustered in the first cohort also tended to co-occur in the 120 validation repertoires, with about 94% of cluster scores above 0. The study listed 150 to 200 TCR beta chains as associated with cytomegalovirus. Cytomegalovirus status was reported to be diagnosed by the classifier with high specificity and sensitivity in both the original and validation cohorts. The authors suggested that the approach could potentially be extended to other disease states and immunological phenotypes. A few of the identified cytomegalovirus-associated TCR beta chains were confirmed in vitro to be specific for cytomegalovirus antigens. While some public TCRs were present in many individuals, most TCR sequences turned up only very rarely across donors.

Unmatched junction bases come to 11, with V trimmed by 6 bases and J by 2 bases. From the germline V gene (reference sequence), CDR1 is MNHEY and CDR2 is SMNVEV. The CDR3 numbers 16 residues from cysteine through phenylalanine. Only the CDR3 part of the read is kept: 48 bases, read in frame from the first base. Receptors were amplified or captured by the immunoSEQ multiplex PCR assay. On the study's bioinformatics: A statistical classification framework was developed to diagnose cytomegalovirus status using the catalog of TCR beta chain sequences. This immuneACCESS table, as held by TCRdb, lists in-frame sequences with V and J called but not all clones. Of the missing ones, under half trace to an unresolved V gene in checked studies; the others have no known cause. The DNA was the basis for D and trimming; V, J and clone size are from that table. The sample table lists some 90,000 clones, around 96% of them with a count of one. The ten largest clones add up to around 0.78% of the sample.

This receptor was taken from a man younger than 35 in good health and CMV-seronegative. Sequencing input: PBMCs. This receptor chain uses TRBV27 and TRBJ2-7, with TRBD1 identical over 9 junction bases. The CDR3 has the sequence CASRAGPWTGAYEQYF. The DNA is TGTGCCAGCAGAGCAGGTCCTTGGACAGGGGCCTACGAGCAGTACTTC.